The 27 T cell receptor beta chains given below trace back to one sample, sequenced in a study of cytomegalovirus exposure and HLA in healthy donors (dated by TCRdb to 2017 to 2019). To prepare the library, the immunoSEQ multiplex PCR assay was applied. TCRdb obtained this table from immuneACCESS and retained in-frame rearrangements with V and J assigned. These tables miss some clones; where compared with another copy, unresolved V genes account for less than half of the shortfall, and the remainder is unexplained. Here the sample has roughly 330,000 clones; 87% occur a single time. The ten biggest clones cover roughly 1.2% of the sample. Source material: PBMCs. The origin of the receptors is a woman in her thirties in good health and CMV-seropositive.

The J gene is TRBJ2-7, the V gene TRBV18; D gene ambiguous. Trimming left V 3 bases short and J 5 bases short, with 17 bases between. This CDR3 comprises 15 residues. CDR1 is KGHSH, CDR2 LQKENI, per germline. This CDR3 reads CASSPPHTARNEQYF. CDR3 DNA: TGTGCCAGCTCACCCCCCCACACCGCGCGGAACGAGCAGTACTTC.

V is TRBV6-5 and J is TRBJ1-4; D might be TRBD1 (6 bases). The CDR3 runs 14 residues. CDR1 and CDR2 from the germline V gene are MNHEY and SVGAGI. Trimming stripped 4 bases from V and 4 bases from J, with 10 bases between. The CDR3 reads CASSFGTLNEKLFF. CDR3 sequence (DNA): TGTGCCAGCAGTTTCGGGACACTTAATGAAAAACTGTTTTTT.

The V gene is TRBV30, the J gene TRBJ2-5; 7 nucleotides match TRBD1. This CDR3 region has 14 residues. J gave up 2 bases and V 2 bases, and 5 bases lay outside the gene matches. Germline V lookup: CDR1 GTSNPN, CDR2 SVGIG (reference sequence). The CDR3 reads CAWSQRGRQETQYF. CDR3 DNA: TGTGCCTGGAGTCAAAGGGGGCGGCAAGAGACCCAGTACTTC.

The chain employs TRBV11-3 and TRBJ2-2; 11 positions match TRBD2. Germline trimming cut 3 bases from V and 4 bases from J; bases unmatched to any gene: 7. CDR3 size: 17 residues. Per the germline V gene, CDR1 is SGHNT and CDR2 is YENEEA. CDR3 amino acids: CASSLYLAGGFTGELFF. The CDR3, as DNA: TGTGCCAGCAGCTTGTATCTAGCGGGGGGATTCACCGGGGAGCTGTTTTTT.

The V call is TRBV4-1, the J call TRBJ1-1; 7 bases are a match to TRBD1. V lost 8 bases and J lost 6; bases outside the gene matches: 9. There are 13 residues in the CDR3. The germline V gene encodes CDR1 MGHRA and CDR2 YSYEKL. The CDR3 reads CASRGQLGSEAFF. CDR3 sequence (DNA): TGCGCCAGCCGGGGACAGTTAGGATCTGAAGCTTTCTTT.

V is TRBV5-1 and J is TRBJ1-4; TRBD1 matches at 8 bases. Germline CDR1 and CDR2: SGHRS and YFSETQ. V trimming: 0 bases; J trimming: 7 bases; junction bases outside the gene matches: 11. The CDR3 has 17 residues. The CDR3 nucleotides read TGCGCCAGCAGCTTGGGAGGGACGGGGACAGGAGGTGAAAAACTGTTTTTT. Amino acid sequence: CASSLGGTGTGGEKLFF.

This clone was counted a single time. The chain recombines TRBV7-3 with TRBJ2-1; 14 bases agree with TRBD2. The CDR3 length is 17 residues. Germline V lookup: CDR1 SGHTA, CDR2 FQGTGA. The J segment lost 4 bases and the V segment lost 1 base, leaving 3 bases of the junction unmatched. The CDR3 DNA follows: TGTGCCAGCAGCTTAAAACGGACTAGCGGGAGGTACAATGAGCAGTTCTTC. Protein product: CASSLKRTSGRYNEQFF.

The chain recombines TRBV6-5 with TRBJ1-5; no clear D. The V end lost 6 bases, the J end lost 0 bases, and 12 bases lay between the germline ends. Germline assignment: CDR1 MNHEY and CDR2 SVGAGI. CDR3 size: 15 residues. This CDR3 reads CASSLAQYSNQPQHF. Here the CDR3 DNA reads TGTGCCAGCAGCCTTGCCCAATATAGCAATCAGCCCCAGCATTTT.

The CDR3 DNA sequence: TGTGCCAGCAGCGTCCGGACTAGCGGGCTCCACGAGCAGTTCTTC. Its translation is CASSVRTSGLHEQFF. This chain joins TRBV7-9 and TRBJ2-1; 11 nucleotides agree with TRBD2. Trimming took 5 bases from V and 10 from J; bases not matched to a gene: 10. This CDR3 is 15 amino acids long. Germline assignment: CDR1 SEHNR and CDR2 FQNEAQ (reference sequence).

The chain is built from TRBV13 and TRBJ2-1; 9 nucleotides align to TRBD2. J was trimmed by 8 bases and V by 5 bases; bases with no gene match: 13. The germline gives CDR1 PRHDT, CDR2 FYEKMQ (reference sequence). The CDR3 has 16 residues. The CDR3 coding sequence is TGTGCCAGCAGCACCCCTCTGGGGCTAGCGGGGTATGAGCAGTTCTTC. Translating gives CASSTPLGLAGYEQFF.

This chain connects TRBV5-1 to TRBJ2-5; no definite D call. CDR3 length equals 12 residues. V lost 2 bases and J 5 bases, leaving 7 bases between the germline ends. Germline assignment: CDR1 SGHRS and CDR2 YFSETQ. CDR3 nucleotide sequence: TGCGCCAGCAGCTTAAGGCGCGAGACCCAGTACTTC. It encodes CASSLRRETQYF.

The V gene is TRBV7-2, the J gene TRBJ1-5, with 8 nucleotides matching TRBD1. Germline CDR1 SGHTA, CDR2 FQGNSA. This CDR3 is 14 amino acids long. V trimming: 5 bases; J trimming: 4 bases; junction bases outside the gene matches: 4. The CDR3 DNA reads as TGTGCCAGCAGCCCCGACAGGGGAAATCAGCCCCAGCATTTT. Amino acid sequence: CASSPDRGNQPQHF.

As DNA, the CDR3 is TGCGCCAGCAGCTTGTTCTCCGGGCCCTCTGACCTTAGCGCCGGGGAGCTGTTTTTT. It codes for CASSLFSGPSDLSAGELFF. V usage is TRBV5-1 and J usage is TRBJ2-2; D is perhaps TRBD2 (5 bases). CDR1 is SGHRS and CDR2 is YFSETQ in the germline V gene. The CDR3 sequence is 19 residues long. Trimming removed 1 base from V and 6 bases from J, with 25 bases in between.

The V gene is TRBV9, the J gene TRBJ1-2; D is possibly TRBD1 (5 bases). Trimming cost V 0 bases and J 6 bases, with 12 bases left between them. The CDR3 spans 14 residues. The germline CDR1 and CDR2 sequences are SGDLS and YYNGEE. CDR3 coding DNA: TGTGCCAGCAGCGTAGAGGCCAGGGTTGATGGCTACACCTTC. It codes for CASSVEARVDGYTF.

V gene TRBV9 combines with J gene TRBJ2-3; 9 bases fit TRBD2. The CDR3 sequence is 15 residues long. CDR1 and CDR2 from the germline V gene are SGDLS and YYNGEE. The V gene end was trimmed by 0 bases and the J gene end by 5 bases; junction bases not matched to a gene: 4. Here the CDR3 DNA reads TGTGCCAGCAGCGTAGCCGGGACTAGCCTAGATACGCAGTATTTT. As protein: CASSVAGTSLDTQYF.

The chain recombines TRBV30 with TRBJ1-2; TRBD1 agrees at 11 bases. The germline V gene has CDR1 GTSNPN and CDR2 SVGIG (reference sequence). J gave up 6 bases and V 1 base, and 1 base lay outside the gene matches. There are 13 residues in the CDR3. The CDR3 region has the DNA TGTGCCTGGAGTGCGGGACAGGGGGATGGCTACACCTTC. This codes for CAWSAGQGDGYTF.

The V and J genes are TRBV2 and TRBJ2-1; 8 bases fit TRBD2. This CDR3 comprises 15 residues. V lost 6 bases, J lost 2 bases, and 6 bases stayed unmatched. CDR1 and CDR2 from the germline V gene are SNHLY and FYNNEI. CDR3 amino acids: CASRDGGGTYNEQFF. The DNA for the CDR3 is TGTGCCAGCAGGGATGGCGGGGGGACCTACAATGAGCAGTTCTTC. The full variable domain, in which reference TRBV2 and TRBJ2-1 provide the parts outside the CDR3, is EPEVTQTPSHQVTQMGQEVILRCVPISNHLYFYWYRQILGQKVEFLVSFYNNEISEKSEIFDDQFSVERPDGSNFTLKIRSTKLEDSAMYFCASRDGGGTYNEQFFGPGTRLTVL.

This sequence joins TRBV19 and TRBJ1-6; possibly TRBD1 for D (6 bases). The CDR3 spans 19 residues. Germline-derived CDR1 and CDR2 are LNHDA and SQIVND (reference sequence). V lost 9 bases, J lost 6 bases, and 30 bases lay in between. The CDR3 sequence is CASGRVMGRGTSLNSPLHF. For the CDR3, the DNA is TGTGCCAGCGGGCGAGTTATGGGCAGGGGCACTTCCCTTAATTCACCCCTCCACTTT.

A single count supports this clone. The chain uses TRBV28 and TRBJ1-2; no clear D gene. V dropped 3 bases and J dropped 6 bases, with 8 bases sitting between them. This CDR3 is built from 12 residues. The germline gives CDR1 MDHEN, CDR2 SYDVKM. CDR3 in DNA: TGTGCCAGCAGTTTGGATCTCGATGGCTACACCTTC. It yields the protein CASSLDLDGYTF.

This sequence joins TRBV11-3 and TRBJ2-3, with D maybe TRBD1 (6 bases). CDR1 is SGHNT and CDR2 is YENEEA in the germline V gene. The CDR3 covers 15 residues. Trimming removed 3 bases at V and 5 bases at J, with 15 bases between. The CDR3 reads CASSFGTLSGDTQYF. For the CDR3, the DNA is TGTGCCAGCAGCTTCGGGACACTATCGGGAGATACGCAGTATTTT.

This clone came up once. V gene TRBV4-3 combines with J gene TRBJ2-1; perhaps TRBD1 as D (5 bases). V was trimmed by 0 bases and J by 3 bases, leaving 12 bases between them. Germline-derived CDR1 and CDR2 are LGHNA and YSLEER. The CDR3 is made up of 16 amino acids. The CDR3 is CASSQEDWGGYNEQFF. DNA of the CDR3: TGCGCCAGCAGCCAAGAAGATTGGGGCGGCTACAATGAGCAGTTCTTC.

The gene calls are TRBV5-8 and TRBJ1-2, with a possible D match to TRBD1 (6 bases). CDR3 length equals 14 residues. V gave up 0 bases and J gave up 6 bases, with 12 bases separating them. CDR1 and CDR2 from the germline V gene are SGHTS and YDEGEE. Here the CDR3 DNA reads TGTGCCAGCAGCTTGGACCCAGGGGTTAATGGCTACACCTTC. Amino acids: CASSLDPGVNGYTF. Complete variable domain (other parts from reference TRBV5-8 and TRBJ1-2): EAGVTQSPTHLIKTRGQQATLRCSPISGHTSVYWYQQALGLGLQFLLWYDEGEERNRGNFPPRFSGRQFPNYSSELNVNALELEDSALYLCASSLDPGVNGYTFGSGTRLTVV.

V gene TRBV28 combines with J gene TRBJ2-1; TRBD2 aligns across 8 bases. Germline assignment: CDR1 MDHEN and CDR2 SYDVKM. The CDR3 covers 14 residues. The V and J ends lost 9 bases and 6 bases, in that order; junction bases with no gene match: 10. The CDR3 sequence: CASLVEGTSNEQFF. DNA for the CDR3: TGTGCCAGTCTGGTGGAGGGGACTAGCAATGAGCAGTTCTTC.

V usage is TRBV6-6 and J usage is TRBJ2-1, with D perhaps matching TRBD1 or TRBD2 (5 bases each). The V end lost 6 bases, the J end lost 1 base, and 16 bases lay between the germline ends. This CDR3 is built from 16 residues. Germline loops: CDR1 MNHNY, CDR2 SVGAGI (reference sequence). The CDR3 protein is CASRGDGPPSYNEQFF. The CDR3 bases are TGTGCCAGCAGGGGGGACGGGCCCCCATCCTACAATGAGCAGTTCTTC.

The rearrangement links TRBV9 to TRBJ2-3; TRBD2 might be the D (7 bases). Germline V gives CDR1 SGDLS, CDR2 YYNGEE. The CDR3 runs to 15 residues. The V end was cut by 3 bases, the J end by 1 base, with 12 bases between. The CDR3 spells CASSEGGAGTDTQYF. The CDR3 DNA reads TGTGCCAGCAGCGAGGGGGGGGCTGGCACAGATACGCAGTATTTT.

The rearrangement joins TRBV28 to TRBJ2-7, with 7 bases lining up with TRBD1. Germline V gives CDR1 MDHEN, CDR2 SYDVKM. V shed 5 bases, J shed 2 bases, and the junction held 6 bases outside the gene matches. The CDR3 is 14 residues long. The CDR3 coding sequence is TGTGCCAGCAGTCAACCGGGACAGACCTACGAGCAGTACTTC. It specifies CASSQPGQTYEQYF.

CDR3 amino acids: CASSHPGTSGNNEQFF. The DNA of the CDR3 is TGCGCCAGCAGCCACCCTGGGACTAGCGGAAACAATGAGCAGTTCTTC. This chain joins TRBV4-3 and TRBJ2-1; TRBD2 matches at 11 bases. Per germline, CDR1 LGHNA and CDR2 YSLEER. V dropped 3 bases and J dropped 5; count of bases not matched to a gene: 6. The CDR3 is 16 residues long.